These 30 T cell receptor beta chains originate from one sample sequenced in a study of T cells after yellow fever vaccination (dated by TCRdb to between 2018 and 2021). Receptor amplification or capture employed 5' RACE. The sample was run on an Illumina HiSeq 2500. TCRdb reanalyzed the raw reads on its own, using fastp at Q25 for trimming and MiXCR for clone calling, and kept in-frame beta chains. Rows are unified per CDR3 protein, each entry keeping the most common DNA and genes. Here the sample has hundreds of thousands of distinct CDR3 sequences; roughly 7.5% occur a single time. The ten top clones hold 17% of the sample. In light of the paper, this sample's treatment or condition label describes: live attenuated yellow fever vaccine strain. The sample consisted of PBMCs, taken 35 to 50 days after the first yellow fever vaccination. The receptor source for this set is a man younger than 30 who received the YFV17D yellow fever vaccine.

The genes are TRBV6-1 and TRBJ2-3; no reliable D call. V was clipped by 0 bases and J by 2 bases, with 6 bases between them. CDR1 and CDR2 from the germline V gene are MNHNS and SASEGT. CDR3 length: 14 amino acids. The DNA for the CDR3 is TGTGCCAGCAGTGAAGCCGCGGACACAGATACGCAGTATTTT. Translating it yields CASSEAADTDTQYF.

This clonotype was detected only a few times. CDR3 region: CASSQDFFAGAVYEQYF. CDR3 nucleotides: TGTGCCAGCAGCCAAGATTTTTTTGCGGGGGCCGTCTACGAGCAGTACTTC. The rearrangement links TRBV4-2 to TRBJ2-7; D is possibly TRBD2 (7 bases). The V and J ends lost 0 bases and 3 bases respectively, with 18 bases between them. Germline values: CDR1 LGHNA, CDR2 YNFKEQ. The CDR3 consists of 17 residues.

This clonotype was seen ten or more times. The rearrangement links TRBV5-6 to TRBJ2-1; D not certain. Germline CDR1 and CDR2: SGHDT and YYEEEE. Trimming left V 4 bases short and J 9 bases short, with 11 bases between. There are 12 residues in the CDR3. CDR3 DNA: TGTGCCAGCAGCCCAGCCGTAGGTGAGCAGTTCTTC. Translation: CASSPAVGEQFF. The full variable domain, rest sourced from reference TRBV5-6 and TRBJ2-1, is DAGVTQSPTHLIKTRGQQVTLRCSPKSGHDTVSWYQQALGQGPQFIFQYYEEEERQRGNFPDRFSGHQFPNYSSELNVNALLLGDSALYLCASSPAVGEQFFGPGTRLTVL.

This sequence joins TRBV7-3 and TRBJ2-7; the D is unclear. The CDR3 has 13 amino acids. V lost 9 bases and J lost 2, with 14 bases in between. Germline V CDR1 and CDR2: SGHTA, FQGTGA. Here the CDR3 reads CARSKSTPYEQYF. DNA for the CDR3: TGTGCCAGGAGCAAAAGTACGCCCTACGAGCAGTACTTC.

There are a few counts of this clonotype. The chain combines TRBV20-1 with TRBJ2-7; 7 positions match TRBD2. The V gene's germline CDR1 is DFQATT and CDR2 SNEGSKA (reference sequence). Unmatched junction bases numbered 11, after V lost 4 bases and J lost 2 bases. The CDR3 length is 15 residues. CDR3 sequence reads: CSAKSAGTNPYEQYV. DNA of the CDR3: TGCAGTGCTAAGTCAGCTGGGACTAACCCCTACGAGCAGTACGTC.

The chain recombines TRBV7-2 with TRBJ2-5; no definite D call. The CDR3 has 13 residues. Germline V gene data show CDR1 as SGHTA and CDR2 as FQGNSA. The germline V and J ends were trimmed by 5 bases and 5 bases, with 12 bases remaining between them. The CDR3 DNA follows: TGTGCCAGCAGCATTGGTTTGAAGGAGACCCAGTACTTC. It is translated as CASSIGLKETQYF.

This clonotype showed up just a few times. The chain combines TRBV12-3 or TRBV12-4 with TRBJ2-3, with TRBD2 matching 7 bases. V gave up 6 bases and J gave up 8 bases; unmatched junction bases: 14. This CDR3 spans 15 amino acids. The CDR3 spells CASSTRGSTGGTQYF. As DNA, the CDR3 is TGTGCCAGCAGCACCCGGGGTAGCACGGGAGGTACGCAGTATTTT.

This clonotype was found a few times. CDR3 protein: CASSQRGLPNYSYEQYV. The CDR3 DNA reads TGCGCCAGCAGTCAAAGGGGACTCCCAAATTACTCTTACGAGCAGTACGTC. The chain carries TRBV23-1 and TRBJ2-7, with a weak D call TRBD2 (6 bases). Being an ORF, TRBV23-1 has a function that is uncertain. The V and J ends lost 2 bases and 4 bases respectively, with 21 bases between them. The CDR3 extends over 17 amino acids.

The chain joins TRBV27 to TRBJ2-7; perhaps TRBD2 as D (5 bases). The length of the CDR3 is 14 residues. Looked up from germline, CDR1 is MNHEY and CDR2 is SMNVEV (reference sequence). Trimming removed 5 bases at V and 2 bases at J, with 13 bases between. Here the CDR3 DNA reads TGTGCCAGCAGTGAGACGGACTTTACCTACGAGCAGTACTTC. Translation gives CASSETDFTYEQYF.

The genes are TRBV7-2 and TRBJ1-5, with 10 bases that match TRBD1. The CDR3 runs 14 residues. The germline V gene has CDR1 SGHTA and CDR2 FQGNSA. Trimming took 5 bases from V and 6 from J; bases not matched to a gene: 4. CDR3 region: CASSLGTGVQPQHF. In nucleotides, the CDR3 is TGTGCCAGCAGCCTTGGGACAGGGGTTCAGCCCCAGCATTTT.

The chain recombines TRBV20-1 with TRBJ1-6; D gene unclear. The CDR3 is 12 residues long. Germline assignment: CDR1 DFQATT and CDR2 SNEGSKA (reference sequence). Trimming cost V 4 bases and J 6 bases, with 7 bases left between them. The CDR3 DNA follows: TGCAGTGCTATTCAGAGTAATTCACCCCTCCACTTT. Translated, it gives CSAIQSNSPLHF.

This clonotype was picked up a small number of times. This chain connects TRBV20-1 to TRBJ1-3; D call uncertain. This CDR3 contains 14 residues. V shed 6 bases and J shed 0 bases, with 12 bases lying between them. Germline lookup yields CDR1 DFQATT and CDR2 SNEGSKA (reference sequence). The CDR3: CSAKDSSSGNTIYF. The CDR3 nucleotides are TGCAGTGCGAAGGACTCGAGCTCTGGAAACACCATATATTTT.

Turning to this clonotype: It is unclear where the CDR3 begins or ends on the DNA, so no DNA is shown, and the CDR3 is as TCRdb lists it. The chain carries TRBV7-2 and TRBJ2-3; the D call TRBD1 from the table was never checked on the DNA. Germline CDR1 SGHTA, CDR2 FQGNSA. The CDR3 spans 16 residues, counting both ends. The CDR3 is CASSSSFGAGTDTQYF.

This clonotype was seen a handful of times. CDR3 sequence (DNA): TGCGCCAGCAGGGCTGTGGCGGGGGGCCGCGATGAGCAGTTCTTC. Protein: CASRAVAGGRDEQFF. This rearrangement joins TRBV5-1 to TRBJ2-1; 8 bases are shared with TRBD2. The CDR3 runs 15 residues. Germline CDR1 reads SGHRS; CDR2 reads YFSETQ. V trimming: 5 bases; J trimming: 8 bases; junction bases outside the gene matches: 12.

A few counts support this clonotype. The gene calls are TRBV6-5 and TRBJ1-6; D is unclear. V was cut by 0 bases and J by 5 bases, with 14 bases left in between. This CDR3 contains 17 residues. Germline assignment: CDR1 MNHEY and CDR2 SVGAGI. CDR3 bases: TGTGCCAGCAGTTACTCGAACAATCGGCTCGATAATTCACCCCTCCACTTT. It encodes CASSYSNNRLDNSPLHF.

Points on this clonotype: The final CDR3 position lacks the conserved phenylalanine or tryptophan, pointing to a likely read error. The chain recombines TRBV7-2 with TRBJ2-1; unclear D gene. V lost 3 bases and J lost 9, with 6 bases in between. Germline lookup yields CDR1 SGHTA and CDR2 FQGNSA. The CDR3 has 11 amino acids. CDR3 DNA sequence: TGTGCCAGCAGCTTTATGAGTGAGCAGTTCCTC. Protein: CASSFMSEQFL.

The V and J genes are TRBV7-2 and TRBJ1-1; no reliable D call. V was pared by 5 bases and J by 0 bases, with 16 bases between. In germline, CDR1 is SGHTA, CDR2 FQGNSA. This CDR3 contains 16 residues. CDR3 sequence (DNA): TGTGCCAGCAGCGCCTCCGCGACGTTGTTGAACACTGAAGCTTTCTTT. Protein sequence: CASSASATLLNTEAFF.

This clonotype has more than one count but fewer than ten. The J gene is TRBJ1-1, the V gene TRBV7-9; D not certain. This CDR3 spans 12 amino acids. The germline V and J ends were trimmed by 2 bases and 11 bases, with 12 bases remaining between them. CDR1 is SEHNR and CDR2 is FQNEAQ in the germline V gene (reference sequence). CDR3 region: CASSLSGFGAFF. The DNA for the CDR3 is TGTGCCAGCAGCTTATCGGGGTTTGGGGCTTTCTTT.

This clonotype was observed at least ten times. The rearrangement uses TRBV7-2 and TRBJ1-1; TRBD1 matches at 7 bases. From germline, CDR1 is SGHTA and CDR2 FQGNSA. The V gene end was trimmed by 5 bases and the J gene end by 5 bases; junction bases not matched to a gene: 5. This CDR3 contains 13 residues. This CDR3 reads CASSRGRGTEAFF. CDR3 DNA sequence: TGTGCCAGCAGCCGGGGCAGGGGGACTGAAGCTTTCTTT.

The chain links TRBV11-2 to TRBJ2-2; no definite D call. CDR3 length: 16 residues. Trimming removed 1 base from V and 3 bases from J, with 12 bases in between. The V gene's germline CDR1 is SGHAT and CDR2 FQNNGV. The CDR3 loop reads CASSLGEPVHTGELFF. The CDR3 DNA reads TGTGCCAGCAGCTTAGGAGAGCCGGTGCACACCGGGGAGCTGTTTTTT.

The chain couples TRBV7-6 to TRBJ1-2, with D perhaps TRBD1 (6 bases). This CDR3 region has 15 residues. Trimming removed 5 bases from V and 4 bases from J, with 17 bases in between. Germline CDR1 is SGHVS and CDR2 is FNYEAQ. The CDR3, as DNA: TGTGCCAGCAGCACCGGGCCACAGGGTCCCTATGGCTACACCTTC. It codes for CASSTGPQGPYGYTF.

The chain recombines TRBV6-5 with TRBJ2-6; D unclear. Looked up from germline, CDR1 is MNHEY and CDR2 is SVGAGI. V was shortened by 2 bases and J by 1 base, with 6 bases between the two germline ends. The CDR3 is 15 residues long. The CDR3 coding sequence is TGTGCCAGCAGTTACCAGGAATCTGGGGCCAACGTCCTGACTTTC. Its translation is CASSYQESGANVLTF.

The chain couples TRBV5-4 to TRBJ2-7, with D perhaps matching TRBD2 (6 bases). V lost 4 bases and J 0 bases, leaving 11 bases between the germline ends. This CDR3 has 14 residues. Germline lookup yields CDR1 SGHNT and CDR2 YYREEE (reference sequence). CDR3 residues: CASSTGTSSYEQYF. CDR3 nucleotides: TGTGCCAGCAGCACCGGGACTTCCTCCTACGAGCAGTACTTC.

This clonotype was counted between two and nine times. The chain recombines TRBV9 with TRBJ1-4, with D perhaps TRBD1 (5 bases). Germline lookup yields CDR1 SGDLS and CDR2 YYNGEE. Trimming cost V 3 bases and J 4 bases, with 10 bases left between them. The CDR3 is 14 amino acids. CDR3 bases: TGTGCCAGCAGCGCGACAGCACTTAATGAAAAACTGTTTTTT. It is translated as CASSATALNEKLFF.

The chain employs TRBV19 and TRBJ1-5; no firm D call. Deletions cut 1 base from V and 4 bases from J, with 5 bases between. Germline V lookup: CDR1 LNHDA, CDR2 SQIVND (reference sequence). The CDR3 totals 13 residues. The DNA for the CDR3 is TGTGCCAGTAGTATAGGAGGTAATCAGCCCCAGCATTTT. Translated, it gives CASSIGGNQPQHF.

This clonotype has more than one count but fewer than ten. The final CDR3 position lacks the conserved phenylalanine or tryptophan, pointing to a likely read error. The DNA is left out, because the CDR3 cannot be placed on it with certainty; the CDR3 is given as TCRdb lists it. This chain links TRBV6-5 with TRBJ1-2; the table assigns TRBD1, which was not confirmed against the DNA. The CDR3 region is 12 residues in length, termini included. CDR1 MNHEY and CDR2 SVGAGI come from the germline V gene. The chain's CDR3 is CASSDGTGLRCV.

V gene TRBV5-5 combines with J gene TRBJ2-7; the match to TRBD1 covers 9 bases. V shed 4 bases and J 3 bases; nucleotides not matched to a gene: 8. CDR3 length: 15 amino acids. The germline CDR1 and CDR2 sequences are SGHKS and YYEKEE (reference sequence). DNA of the CDR3: TGTGCCAGCAGCCACGGACAGGGGAGATTCTACGAGCAGTACGTC. Its translation is CASSHGQGRFYEQYV.

This rearrangement joins TRBV6-2 or TRBV6-3 to TRBJ1-1; 8 bases agree with TRBD1. Trimming cost V 2 bases and J 4 bases; bases outside gene matches: 3. This CDR3 is 14 amino acids long. CDR1 and CDR2 (germline): MNHEY, SVGEGT. The DNA of the CDR3 is TGTGCCAGCAGTTACCAGGGGGCCTTCACTGAAGCTTTCTTT. Translating it yields CASSYQGAFTEAFF.

The V call is TRBV18, the J call TRBJ2-1, with a weak D call TRBD2 (5 bases). Germline V gene data show CDR1 as KGHSH and CDR2 as LQKENI. Trimming shortened V by 1 base and J by 7 bases, and 11 bases separated the two germline ends. CDR3 length: 14 amino acids. CDR3 protein: CASSPQGPGNEQFF. CDR3 coding DNA: TGTGCCAGCTCACCACAGGGCCCGGGGAATGAGCAGTTCTTC.

This clonotype showed up just a few times. The J gene is TRBJ2-7, the V gene TRBV18, with D uncertain. The V and J ends lost 4 bases and 2 bases respectively, with 12 bases between them. This CDR3 is 14 amino acids long. The germline CDR1 and CDR2 sequences are KGHSH and LQKENI. The CDR3 region is CASSRPPEPYEQYF. The CDR3 DNA reads TGTGCCAGCTCACGCCCGCCGGAACCCTACGAGCAGTACTTC.